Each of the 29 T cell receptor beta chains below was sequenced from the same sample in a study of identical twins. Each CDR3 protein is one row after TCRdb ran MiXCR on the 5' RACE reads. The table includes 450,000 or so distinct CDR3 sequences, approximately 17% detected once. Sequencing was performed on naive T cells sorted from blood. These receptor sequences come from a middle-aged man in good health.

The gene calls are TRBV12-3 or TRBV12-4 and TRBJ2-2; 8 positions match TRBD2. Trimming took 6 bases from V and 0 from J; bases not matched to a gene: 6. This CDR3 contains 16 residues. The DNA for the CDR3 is TGTGCCAGCAGCAAATCTAGCGGGTCGAACACCGGGGAGCTGTTTTTT. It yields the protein CASSKSSGSNTGELFF.

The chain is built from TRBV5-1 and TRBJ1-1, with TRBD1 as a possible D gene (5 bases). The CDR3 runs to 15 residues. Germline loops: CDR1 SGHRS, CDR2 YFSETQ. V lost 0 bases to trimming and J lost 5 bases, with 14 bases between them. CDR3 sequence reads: CASSLGSGGGTEAFF. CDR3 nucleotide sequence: TGCGCCAGCAGCTTGGGAAGCGGGGGAGGGACTGAAGCTTTCTTT.

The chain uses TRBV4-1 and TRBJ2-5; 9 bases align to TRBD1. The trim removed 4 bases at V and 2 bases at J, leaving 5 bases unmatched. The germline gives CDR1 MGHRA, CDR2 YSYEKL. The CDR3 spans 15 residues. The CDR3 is CASSLGGTGQETQYF. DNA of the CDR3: TGCGCCAGCAGCCTCGGAGGGACAGGGCAAGAGACCCAGTACTTC.

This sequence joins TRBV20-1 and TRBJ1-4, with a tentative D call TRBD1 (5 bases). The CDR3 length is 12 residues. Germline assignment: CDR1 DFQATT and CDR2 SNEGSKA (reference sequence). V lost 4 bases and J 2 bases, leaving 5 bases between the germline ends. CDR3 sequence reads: CSATGTNEKLFF. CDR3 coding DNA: TGCAGTGCTACAGGGACTAATGAAAAACTGTTTTTT.

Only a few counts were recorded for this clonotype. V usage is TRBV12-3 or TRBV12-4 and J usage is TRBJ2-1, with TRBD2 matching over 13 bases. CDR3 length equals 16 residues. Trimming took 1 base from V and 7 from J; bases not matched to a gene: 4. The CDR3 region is CASSLGGTSGINEQFF. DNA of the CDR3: TGTGCCAGCAGTTTAGGAGGGACTAGCGGGATTAATGAGCAGTTCTTC.

The CDR3 nucleotides are TGCAGTGCTCCAGGACAGGTCCCCTACGAGCAGTACTTC. Amino acids: CSAPGQVPYEQYF. The chain has TRBV20-1 and TRBJ2-7, with 7 bases that match TRBD1. The CDR3 consists of 13 residues. The V gene end was trimmed by 5 bases and the J gene end by 2 bases; junction bases not matched to a gene: 6. Germline V CDR1 and CDR2: DFQATT, SNEGSKA (reference sequence).

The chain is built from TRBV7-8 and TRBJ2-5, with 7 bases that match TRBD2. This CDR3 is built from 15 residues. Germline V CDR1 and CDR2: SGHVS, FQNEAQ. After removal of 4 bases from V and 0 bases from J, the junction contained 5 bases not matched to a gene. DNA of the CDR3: TGTGCCAGCAGCTCGCCGACTAGCTACCAAGAGACCCAGTACTTC. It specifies CASSSPTSYQETQYF.

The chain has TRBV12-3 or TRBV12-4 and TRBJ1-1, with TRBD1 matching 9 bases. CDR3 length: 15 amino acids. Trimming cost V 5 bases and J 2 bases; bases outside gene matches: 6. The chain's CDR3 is CASSPQGQGNTEAFF. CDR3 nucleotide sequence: TGTGCCAGCAGTCCGCAGGGACAGGGCAACACTGAAGCTTTCTTT.

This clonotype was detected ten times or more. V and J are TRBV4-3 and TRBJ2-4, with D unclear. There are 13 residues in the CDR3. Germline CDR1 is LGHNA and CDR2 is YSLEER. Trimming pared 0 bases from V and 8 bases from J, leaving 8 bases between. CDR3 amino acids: CASSQDSVDIQYF. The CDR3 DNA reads TGCGCCAGCAGCCAAGATTCGGTGGACATTCAGTACTTC.

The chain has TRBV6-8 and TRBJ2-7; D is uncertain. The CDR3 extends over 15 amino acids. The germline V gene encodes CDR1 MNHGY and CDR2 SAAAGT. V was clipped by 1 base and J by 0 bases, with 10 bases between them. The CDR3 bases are TGTGCCAGCAGTTACTGGGCCGTTCCCTCCTACGAGCAGTACTTC. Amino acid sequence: CASSYWAVPSYEQYF.

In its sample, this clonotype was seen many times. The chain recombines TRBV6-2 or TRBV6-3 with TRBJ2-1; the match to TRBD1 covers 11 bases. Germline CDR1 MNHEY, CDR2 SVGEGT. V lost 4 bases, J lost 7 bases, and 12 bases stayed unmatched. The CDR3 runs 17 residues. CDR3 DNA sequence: TGTGCCAGCAGTTTACGCCTTAGCCGGGACAGGGGGAATGAGCAGTTCTTC. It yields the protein CASSLRLSRDRGNEQFF.

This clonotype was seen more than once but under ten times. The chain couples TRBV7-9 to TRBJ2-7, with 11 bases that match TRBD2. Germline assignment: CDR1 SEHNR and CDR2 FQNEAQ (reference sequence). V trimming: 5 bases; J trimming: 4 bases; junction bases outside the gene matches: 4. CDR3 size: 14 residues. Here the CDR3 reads CASSTSGSGYEQYF. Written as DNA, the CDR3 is TGTGCCAGCAGCACTAGCGGGAGTGGGTACGAGCAGTACTTC. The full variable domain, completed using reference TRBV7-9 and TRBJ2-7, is DTGVSQNPRHKITKRGQNVTFRCDPISEHNRLYWYRQTLGQGPEFLTYFQNEAQLEKSRLLSDRFSAERPKGSFSTLEIQRTEQGDSAMYLCASSTSGSGYEQYFGPGTRLTVT.

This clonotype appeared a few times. The DNA for the CDR3 is TGTGCCAGCAGTTACAGGAGGGGGATGAACAATGAGCAGTTCTTC. Translation gives CASSYRRGMNNEQFF. The rearrangement links TRBV6-5 to TRBJ2-1; D may be TRBD1 or TRBD2 (6 bases each). The CDR3 extends over 15 amino acids. The V end was cut by 2 bases, the J end by 5 bases, with 13 bases between. CDR1 MNHEY and CDR2 SVGAGI come from the germline V gene.

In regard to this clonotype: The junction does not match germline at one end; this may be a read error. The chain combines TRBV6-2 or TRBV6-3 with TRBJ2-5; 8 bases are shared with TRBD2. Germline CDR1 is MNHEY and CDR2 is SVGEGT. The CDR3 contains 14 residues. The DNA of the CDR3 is TGTGCCAGCAGTACGACTAGCGACCAAGAGACCCAGAACTTC. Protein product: CASSTTSDQETQNF.

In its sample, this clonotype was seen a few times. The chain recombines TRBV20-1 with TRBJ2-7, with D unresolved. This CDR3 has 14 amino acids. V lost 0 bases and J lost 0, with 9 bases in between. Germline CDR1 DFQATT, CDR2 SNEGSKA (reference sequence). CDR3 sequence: CSARDPSISYEQYF. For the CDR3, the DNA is TGCAGTGCTAGAGATCCGAGCATCTCCTACGAGCAGTACTTC.

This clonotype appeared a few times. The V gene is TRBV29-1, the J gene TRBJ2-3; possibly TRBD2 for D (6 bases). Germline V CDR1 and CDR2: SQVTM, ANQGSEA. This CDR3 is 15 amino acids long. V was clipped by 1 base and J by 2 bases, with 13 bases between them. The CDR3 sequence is CSVEGRDGFTDTQYF. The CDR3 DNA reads TGCAGCGTTGAAGGGAGGGACGGATTCACAGATACGCAGTATTTT.

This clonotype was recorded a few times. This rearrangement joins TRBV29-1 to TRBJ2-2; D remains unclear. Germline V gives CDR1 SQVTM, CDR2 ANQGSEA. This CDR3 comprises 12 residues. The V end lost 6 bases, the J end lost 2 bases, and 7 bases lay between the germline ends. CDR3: CSVGENTGELFF. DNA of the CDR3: TGCAGCGTAGGTGAAAACACCGGGGAGCTGTTTTTT.

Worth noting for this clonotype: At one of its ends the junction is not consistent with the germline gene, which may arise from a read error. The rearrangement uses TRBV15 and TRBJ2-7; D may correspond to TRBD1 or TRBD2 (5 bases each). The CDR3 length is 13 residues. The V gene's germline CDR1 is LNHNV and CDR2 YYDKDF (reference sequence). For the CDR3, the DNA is TGTGCCACCAGTAGAGGGGCAGGGATCGAGCAGTACTTC. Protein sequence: CATSRGAGIEQYF.

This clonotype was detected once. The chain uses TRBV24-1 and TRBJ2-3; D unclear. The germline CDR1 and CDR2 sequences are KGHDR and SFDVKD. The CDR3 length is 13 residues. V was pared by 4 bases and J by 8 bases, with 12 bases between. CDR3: CATSELMDPTQYF. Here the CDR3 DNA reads TGTGCCACCAGTGAACTGATGGATCCTACGCAGTATTTT.

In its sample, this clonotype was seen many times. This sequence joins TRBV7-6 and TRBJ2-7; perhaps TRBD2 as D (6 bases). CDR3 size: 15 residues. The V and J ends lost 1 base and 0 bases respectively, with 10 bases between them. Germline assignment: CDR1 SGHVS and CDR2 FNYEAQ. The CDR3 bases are TGTGCCAGCAGCTTAGGGCGGGGATACTCCTACGAGCAGTACTTC. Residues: CASSLGRGYSYEQYF.

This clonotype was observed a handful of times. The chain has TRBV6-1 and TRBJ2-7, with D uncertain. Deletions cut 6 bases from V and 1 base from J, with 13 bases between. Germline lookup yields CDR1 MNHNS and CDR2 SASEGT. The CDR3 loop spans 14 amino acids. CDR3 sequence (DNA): TGTGCCAGCAGCGTAACGACCCAGTCCTACGAGCAGTACTTC. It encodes CASSVTTQSYEQYF.

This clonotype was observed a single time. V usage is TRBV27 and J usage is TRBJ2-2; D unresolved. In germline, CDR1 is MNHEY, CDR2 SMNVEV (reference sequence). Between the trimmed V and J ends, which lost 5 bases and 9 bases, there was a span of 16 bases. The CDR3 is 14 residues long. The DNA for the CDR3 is TGTGCCAGCAGTCCAGCAGGACGGGCCTGGGAGCTGTTTTTT. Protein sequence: CASSPAGRAWELFF.

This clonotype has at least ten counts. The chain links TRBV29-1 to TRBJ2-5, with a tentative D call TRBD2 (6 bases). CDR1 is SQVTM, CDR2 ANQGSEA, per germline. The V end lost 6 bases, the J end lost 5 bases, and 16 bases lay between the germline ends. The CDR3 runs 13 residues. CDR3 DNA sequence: TGCAGCGTCCGTGGAGGGCCGTCGGAGACCCAGTACTTC. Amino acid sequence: CSVRGGPSETQYF.

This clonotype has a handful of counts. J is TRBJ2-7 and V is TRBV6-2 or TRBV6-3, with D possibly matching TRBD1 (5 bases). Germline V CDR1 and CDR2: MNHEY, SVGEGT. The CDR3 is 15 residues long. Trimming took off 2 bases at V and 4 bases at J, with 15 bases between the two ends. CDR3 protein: CASSYPSRAIYEQYF. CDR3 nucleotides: TGTGCCAGCAGTTACCCGTCCAGGGCGATTTACGAGCAGTACTTC.

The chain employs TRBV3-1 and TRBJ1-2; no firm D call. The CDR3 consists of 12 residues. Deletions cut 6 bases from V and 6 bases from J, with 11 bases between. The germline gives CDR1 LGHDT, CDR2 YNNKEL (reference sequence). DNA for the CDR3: TGTGCCAGCAGTCGTACAGTGGATGGCTACACCTTC. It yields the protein CASSRTVDGYTF. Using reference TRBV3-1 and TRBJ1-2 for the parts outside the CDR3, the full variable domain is DTAVSQTPKYLVTQMGNDKSIKCEQNLGHDTMYWYKQDSKKFLKIMFSYNNKELIINETVPNRFSPKSPDKAHLNLHINSLELGDSAVYFCASSRTVDGYTFGSGTRLTVV.

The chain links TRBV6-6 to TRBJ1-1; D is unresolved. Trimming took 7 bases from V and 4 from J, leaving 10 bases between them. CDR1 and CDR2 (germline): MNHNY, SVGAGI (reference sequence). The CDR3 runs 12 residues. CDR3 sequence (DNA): TGTGCCAGCACCCAACGCGGCACTGAAGCTTTCTTT. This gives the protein CASTQRGTEAFF.

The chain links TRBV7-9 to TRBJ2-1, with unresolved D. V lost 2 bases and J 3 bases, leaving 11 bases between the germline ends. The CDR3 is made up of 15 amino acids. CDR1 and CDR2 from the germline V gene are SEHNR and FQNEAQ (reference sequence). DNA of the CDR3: TGTGCCAGCAGCTTATCACACTTGGGCTACAATGAGCAGTTCTTC. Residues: CASSLSHLGYNEQFF.

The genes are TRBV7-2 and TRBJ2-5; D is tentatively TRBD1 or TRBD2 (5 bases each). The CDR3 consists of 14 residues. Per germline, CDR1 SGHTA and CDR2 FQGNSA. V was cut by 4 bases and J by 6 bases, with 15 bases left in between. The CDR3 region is CASSYRDRSQTQYF. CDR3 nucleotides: TGTGCCAGCAGCTACCGGGACCGCTCGCAGACCCAGTACTTC.

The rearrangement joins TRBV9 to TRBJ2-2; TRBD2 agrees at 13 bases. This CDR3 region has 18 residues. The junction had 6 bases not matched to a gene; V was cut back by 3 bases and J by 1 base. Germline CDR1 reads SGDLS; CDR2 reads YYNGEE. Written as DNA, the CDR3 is TGTGCCAGCAGCGGGACTAGCGGGAGCGTCGGGAACACCGGGGAGCTGTTTTTT. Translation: CASSGTSGSVGNTGELFF.